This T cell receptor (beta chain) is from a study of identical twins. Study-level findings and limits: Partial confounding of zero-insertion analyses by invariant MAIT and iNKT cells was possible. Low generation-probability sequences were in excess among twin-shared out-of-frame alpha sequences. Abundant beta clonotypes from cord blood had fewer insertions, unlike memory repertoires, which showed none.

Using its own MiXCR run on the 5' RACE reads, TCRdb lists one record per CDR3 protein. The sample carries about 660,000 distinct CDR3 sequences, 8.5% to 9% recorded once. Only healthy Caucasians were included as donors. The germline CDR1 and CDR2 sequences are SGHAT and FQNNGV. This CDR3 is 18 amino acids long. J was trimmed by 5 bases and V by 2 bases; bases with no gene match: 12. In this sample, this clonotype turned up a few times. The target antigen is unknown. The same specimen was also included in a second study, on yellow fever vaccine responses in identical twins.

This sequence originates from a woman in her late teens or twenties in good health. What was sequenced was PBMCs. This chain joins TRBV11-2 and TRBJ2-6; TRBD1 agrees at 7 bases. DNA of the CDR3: TGTGCCAGCAGCTTATCCCCCGGGACAGCCTACAGGGCCAACGTCCTGACTTTC. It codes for CASSLSPGTAYRANVLTF.